These 25 T cell receptor beta chains were all obtained from the same sample, sequenced in a study of T cells in Graves' hyperthyroidism and ophthalmopathy. What was amplified from RNA transcripts were TCR beta CDR3 regions. The HTBI primer set was used in a first-round RT-PCR of the TCR CDR3. TCRdb itself ran the multiplex PCR reads through MiXCR, one entry per CDR3 protein. The sample has 550,000 to 850,000 distinct CDR3 sequences; over 15% are singletons. The sequencing input was blood. These receptors were obtained from a woman aged 45-65 years with Graves' hyperthyroidism that later progressed to Graves' ophthalmopathy.

The CDR3 loop is CASSLAFSGGAQEQFF. CDR3 nucleotide sequence: TGCGCCAGCAGCCTAGCATTTAGCGGGGGGGCTCAGGAGCAGTTCTTC. The chain employs TRBV5-1 and TRBJ2-1; TRBD2 aligns across 11 bases. CDR3 length equals 16 residues. Per germline, CDR1 SGHRS and CDR2 YFSETQ. After removal of 4 bases from V and 10 bases from J, the junction contained 13 bases not matched to a gene.

This chain uses TRBV10-1 with TRBJ1-1, with D unresolved. Germline V gene sequence: CDR1 WNHNN, CDR2 SYGVQD (reference sequence). Trimming removed 6 bases from V and 1 base from J, with 15 bases in between. The CDR3 has 15 residues. As DNA, the CDR3 is TGCGCCAGCAGCGGGAGTCAGGCCTCGAACACTGAAGCTTTCTTT. The encoded protein is CASSGSQASNTEAFF.

This clonotype was counted between two and nine times. The chain joins TRBV7-8 to TRBJ1-2; D remains ambiguous. CDR1 SGHVS and CDR2 FQNEAQ come from the germline V gene. V dropped 6 bases and J dropped 8 bases, with 16 bases sitting between them. This CDR3 contains 13 residues. This CDR3 reads CASSRAGLGGYTF. For the CDR3, the DNA is TGTGCCAGCAGTAGGGCGGGTTTGGGGGGCTACACCTTC.

This clonotype was counted between two and nine times. This chain uses TRBV29-1 with TRBJ1-2; 12 bases line up with TRBD1. Losses at the gene ends were 3 bases for V and 7 bases for J; bases not matched to a gene: 3. This CDR3 contains 13 residues. Germline assignment: CDR1 SQVTM and CDR2 ANQGSEA. DNA for the CDR3: TGCAGCGTTGATGGGACAGGGGGCTCTGGCTACACCTTC. Translated: CSVDGTGGSGYTF.

At least ten counts were recorded for this clonotype. The V gene is TRBV5-1, the J gene TRBJ2-2, with 14 bases that match TRBD2. CDR3 length: 18 residues. Germline CDR1 reads SGHRS; CDR2 reads YFSETQ. V shed 2 bases, J shed 0 bases, and the junction held 3 bases outside the gene matches. The CDR3 DNA is TGCGCCAGCAGCTTCGGACTAGCGGGGGGTCCGAACACCGGGGAGCTGTTTTTT. Amino acid sequence: CASSFGLAGGPNTGELFF. Together with reference TRBV5-1 and TRBJ2-2, the CDR3 gives the full variable domain: KAGVTQTPRYLIKTRGQQVTLSCSPISGHRSVSWYQQTPGQGLQFLFEYFSETQRNKGNFPGRFSGRQFSNSRSEMNVSTLELGDSALYLCASSFGLAGGPNTGELFFGEGSRLTVL.

The chain joins TRBV7-9 to TRBJ2-2; TRBD1 aligns across 12 bases. The CDR3 is 16 residues long. Germline lookup yields CDR1 SEHNR and CDR2 FQNEAQ (reference sequence). V lost 4 bases, J lost 6 bases, and 6 bases stayed unmatched. The chain's CDR3 is CASSSRGQGAPGELFF. The DNA of the CDR3 is TGTGCCAGCAGCTCCCGGGGACAGGGGGCTCCCGGGGAGCTGTTTTTT.

This clonotype appeared a few times. This chain links TRBV19 with TRBJ1-1; D call uncertain. V was shortened by 0 bases and J by 1 base, with 15 bases between the two germline ends. The CDR3 consists of 17 residues. In germline, CDR1 is LNHDA, CDR2 SQIVND (reference sequence). CDR3 region: CASSIDAGYTWNTEAFF. Here the CDR3 DNA reads TGTGCCAGTAGTATAGATGCCGGATATACTTGGAACACTGAAGCTTTCTTT.

In this sample, this clonotype turned up many times. This chain uses TRBV11-2 with TRBJ2-2; no clear D. The CDR3 has 14 amino acids. The V gene lost 8 bases and the J gene lost 0 bases, with 10 bases spanning the gap. Germline V gene data show CDR1 as SGHAT and CDR2 as FQNNGV. CDR3 bases: TGTGCCAGCCCCCCCGCCCCGAACACCGGGGAGCTGTTTTTT. Its translation: CASPPAPNTGELFF.

This clonotype was recorded at least ten times. The chain combines TRBV5-1 with TRBJ2-3; D gene ambiguous. CDR3 length equals 15 residues. V lost 0 bases and J lost 4, with 12 bases in between. CDR1 is SGHRS, CDR2 YFSETQ, per germline. The CDR3 DNA is TGCGCCAGCAGCTTGGCTGGGTCCCTGGCAGATACGCAGTATTTT. This encodes CASSLAGSLADTQYF.

The chain carries TRBV7-2 and TRBJ2-5; 8 nucleotides line up with TRBD1. CDR1 and CDR2 from the germline V gene are SGHTA and FQGNSA. The V and J ends lost 2 bases and 2 bases, in that order; junction bases with no gene match: 4. This CDR3 contains 15 residues. CDR3 residues: CASSLWGQAQETQYF. The DNA for the CDR3 is TGTGCCAGCAGCTTATGGGGACAGGCACAAGAGACCCAGTACTTC.

This clonotype was picked up a small number of times. V usage is TRBV19 and J usage is TRBJ1-1; D gene ambiguous. Deletions cut 7 bases from V and 0 bases from J, with 9 bases between. The length of the CDR3 is 13 residues. The germline V gene has CDR1 LNHDA and CDR2 SQIVND (reference sequence). The DNA for the CDR3 is TGTGCCAGTACCGAGGAGATGAACACTGAAGCTTTCTTT. This gives the protein CASTEEMNTEAFF.

A note on this clonotype: This sequence may be a read error, since a much larger clone differs from it by one base. The chain has TRBV29-1 and TRBJ1-1; the D gene is possibly TRBD1 (5 bases). The germline CDR1 and CDR2 sequences are SQVTM and ANQGSEA. Trimming took off 8 bases at V and 0 bases at J, with 13 bases between the two ends. This CDR3 region has 13 residues. The CDR3 DNA reads as TGCAGCACCCAGGGTTCTATGAACACTGAAGCTTTCTTT. Amino acid sequence: CSTQGSMNTEAFF. Together with reference TRBV29-1 and TRBJ1-1, the CDR3 gives the full variable domain: SAVISQKPSRDICQRGTSLTIQCQVDSQVTMMFWYRQQPGQSLTLIATANQGSEATYESGFVIDKFPISRPNLTFSTLTVSNMSPEDSSIYLCSTQGSMNTEAFFGQGTRLTVV.

This clonotype came up many times. The rearrangement uses TRBV12-3 or TRBV12-4 and TRBJ1-1, with a possible D match to TRBD1 (5 bases). V lost 8 bases and J 3 bases, leaving 7 bases between the germline ends. CDR3 size: 11 residues. This chain's CDR3 is CASVRDTEAFF. CDR3 sequence (DNA): TGTGCCAGCGTCAGGGACACTGAAGCTTTCTTT.

This clonotype was seen ten or more times. The chain is built from TRBV3-1 and TRBJ1-1; no firm D call. This CDR3 region has 14 residues. The germline V gene has CDR1 LGHDT and CDR2 YNNKEL (reference sequence). V was cut by 5 bases and J by 0 bases, with 10 bases left in between. The CDR3 sequence: CASSMGTVNTEAFF. CDR3 nucleotides: TGTGCCAGCAGCATGGGCACAGTGAACACTGAAGCTTTCTTT.

The rearrangement links TRBV5-5 to TRBJ1-1; D might be TRBD1 (6 bases). This CDR3 comprises 17 residues. Trimming removed 0 bases from V and 0 bases from J, with 15 bases in between. Germline assignment: CDR1 SGHKS and CDR2 YYEKEE (reference sequence). CDR3 region: CASSLVGGSAVNTEAFF. DNA for the CDR3: TGTGCCAGCAGCTTGGTGGGGGGCTCAGCCGTGAACACTGAAGCTTTCTTT.

At least ten counts were recorded for this clonotype. The chain uses TRBV7-2 and TRBJ1-4, with a tentative D call TRBD1 (5 bases). This CDR3 has 15 residues. Between the trimmed V and J ends, which lost 5 bases and 4 bases, there was a span of 14 bases. Per the germline V gene, CDR1 is SGHTA and CDR2 is FQGNSA. CDR3 residues: CASSASAGRNEKLFF. The CDR3 nucleotides read TGTGCCAGCAGCGCCTCCGCAGGGCGTAATGAAAAACTGTTTTTT.

This clonotype was detected ten times or more. This chain uses TRBV7-9 with TRBJ2-1, with D maybe TRBD1 (5 bases). V shed 8 bases and J shed 9 bases, with 11 bases lying between them. The CDR3 has 11 residues. Germline V gene lookup returns CDR1 SEHNR and CDR2 FQNEAQ (reference sequence). In DNA form, the CDR3 reads TGTGCCAGCGGACAACAAGTTGAGCAGTTCTTC. Its translation is CASGQQVEQFF.

The chain carries TRBV27 and TRBJ1-2, with D possibly TRBD1 on 6 matching bases. The CDR3 has 15 residues. Germline V gives CDR1 MNHEY, CDR2 SMNVEV (reference sequence). Trimming shortened V by 1 base and J by 3 bases, and 12 bases separated the two germline ends. CDR3: CASSLFQGRHYGYTF. CDR3 sequence (DNA): TGTGCCAGCAGTTTATTCCAGGGGAGACACTATGGCTACACCTTC.

This clonotype has ten or more counts. The chain joins TRBV9 to TRBJ1-5; 9 nucleotides line up with TRBD1. CDR3 size: 17 residues. J lost 3 bases, V lost 3 bases, and 10 bases had no gene match. The germline V gene has CDR1 SGDLS and CDR2 YYNGEE. The CDR3 DNA sequence: TGTGCCAGCAGCGGTCCCCCACAGGGGGCGTACAATCAGCCCCAGCATTTT. Translated, it gives CASSGPPQGAYNQPQHF.

Ten or more counts support this clonotype. The chain links TRBV11-2 to TRBJ2-7, with TRBD1 identical over 7 bases. Germline V CDR1 and CDR2: SGHAT, FQNNGV. J was trimmed by 4 bases and V by 5 bases; bases with no gene match: 2. The CDR3 spans 12 residues. The CDR3 sequence is CASSIQGYEQYF. CDR3 in DNA: TGTGCCAGCAGCATACAGGGGTACGAGCAGTACTTC.

DNA of the CDR3: TGTGCCAGCAGTTGGCAGGGTTTCACTGAAGCTTTCTTT. This gives the protein CASSWQGFTEAFF. The chain carries TRBV27 and TRBJ1-1; perhaps TRBD1 as D (5 bases). V gave up 4 bases and J gave up 4 bases, with 10 bases separating them. CDR1 and CDR2 from the germline V gene are MNHEY and SMNVEV (reference sequence). The CDR3 length is 13 residues.

This chain connects TRBV29-1 to TRBJ2-7, with 8 bases that match TRBD1. The CDR3 is made up of 12 amino acids. V lost 7 bases, J lost 5 bases, and 7 bases stayed unmatched. CDR1 and CDR2 (germline): SQVTM, ANQGSEA. CDR3 nucleotide sequence: TGCAGCGGGCTGGACAGGGAGGACGAGCAGTACTTC. This translates into CSGLDREDEQYF.

This chain links TRBV29-1 with TRBJ2-1; D is unresolved. The CDR3 has 15 residues. The V gene's germline CDR1 is SQVTM and CDR2 ANQGSEA. V was clipped by 0 bases and J by 1 base, with 10 bases between them. The CDR3 loop is CSVEDSRKSYNEQFF. The CDR3 DNA reads as TGCAGCGTTGAAGATTCCCGGAAATCCTACAATGAGCAGTTCTTC.

This clonotype occurred a few times. The rearrangement uses TRBV27 and TRBJ2-1, with a possible D match to TRBD2 (5 bases). Trimming cost V 7 bases and J 6 bases, with 13 bases left between them. Germline CDR1 MNHEY, CDR2 SMNVEV (reference sequence). This CDR3 has 13 amino acids. DNA for the CDR3: TGTGCCAGCATCCCTTGGACTGGCAATGAGCAGTTCTTC. Protein sequence: CASIPWTGNEQFF.

This sequence joins TRBV19 and TRBJ1-2, with D unclear. The CDR3 consists of 12 residues. Germline loops: CDR1 LNHDA, CDR2 SQIVND (reference sequence). Trimming cost V 6 bases and J 5 bases, with 10 bases left between them. CDR3 nucleotide sequence: TGTGCCAGTAGCTGGGCGAGATATGGCTACACCTTC. The encoded protein is CASSWARYGYTF.